This entry is about one T cell receptor (beta chain). Antigen unknown. The ends were cut back, 4 bases at V and 2 bases at J, with 18 bases in the middle. The CDR3 spans 16 residues. The germline V gene encodes CDR1 SGDLS and CDR2 YYNGEE. The PCR was carried out with 60 Vbeta primers and 13 Jbeta primers. Here immunoSEQ multiplex PCR was the method, and the copy in TCRdb shows in-frame clones only, minus some. The sample has around 150,000 clones; around four fifths are singletons. The sample comes from a study of cytomegalovirus exposure and HLA in healthy donors. Study-level results: In an earlier analysis, about 87% or about 30%: the productive usage of most TCR beta V segments. The study flagged 150 to 200 TCR beta chains as cytomegalovirus-associated. For TCR beta chains, V- and J-gene trimming was later linked to a missense DCLRE1C variant.

The clonotype was recovered from a young man in good health. This sequence joins TRBV9 and TRBJ2-5, with D perhaps TRBD2 (7 bases). The specimen sequenced was PBMCs. Written as DNA, the CDR3 is TGTGCCAGCAGCCCCCAGTTGAGGGGGGGTCAAGAGACCCAGTACTTC. Encoded protein: CASSPQLRGGQETQYF.